This T cell receptor beta chain was sequenced for a study of CD8 T cells in Susac syndrome. Reverse transcription used roughly 0.5 to 1 ug RNA and random hexamers. TCR beta CDR3 was amplified by immunoSEQ covering 54 Vbeta and 13 Jbeta. TCRdb itself ran the immunoSEQ multiplex PCR reads through MiXCR, one entry per CDR3 protein. The profile shows about 300,000 distinct CDR3 sequences, roughly 85% of them singletons. This clonotype was detected a few times. CDR1 SGHTA and CDR2 FQGTGA come from the germline V gene. V lost 8 bases, J lost 1 base, and 18 bases lay in between. CDR3 length equals 15 residues. Blood CD8+ and CD4+ T cells underwent high-throughput TCR beta sequencing. It was treatment-naive patients with stable or active relapsing-remitting disease who made up the multiple sclerosis controls.

The sequencing sample was made of CD8+ T cells from PBMCs. The TCR was taken from a human donor with multiple sclerosis. This sequence joins TRBV7-3 and TRBJ2-7; D is possibly TRBD1 (6 bases). The CDR3 spells CASLDYRVTSYEQYF. The CDR3 DNA is TGTGCCAGCCTAGATTACAGGGTAACGTCCTACGAGCAGTACTTC.